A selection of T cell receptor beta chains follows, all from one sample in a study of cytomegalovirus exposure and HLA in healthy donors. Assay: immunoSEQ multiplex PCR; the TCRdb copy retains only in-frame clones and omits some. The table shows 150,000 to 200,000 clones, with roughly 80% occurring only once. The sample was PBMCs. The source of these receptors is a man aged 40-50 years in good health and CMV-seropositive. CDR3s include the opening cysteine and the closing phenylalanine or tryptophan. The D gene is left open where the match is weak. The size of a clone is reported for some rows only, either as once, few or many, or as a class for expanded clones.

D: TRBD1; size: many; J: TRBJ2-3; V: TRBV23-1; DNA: TGCGCCAGCAGTCAACGGGGACAGGGGCTCACAGATACGCAGTATTTT; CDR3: CASSQRGQGLTDTQYF
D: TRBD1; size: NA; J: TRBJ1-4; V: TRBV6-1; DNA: TGTGCCAGCAGTGAATTTGGGACAGGGGATGAAAAACTGTTTTTT; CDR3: CASSEFGTGDEKLFF
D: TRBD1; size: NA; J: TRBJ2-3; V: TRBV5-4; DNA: TGTGCCAGCAGCTTGTGGGGGGGACAGGGGGCAGATACGCAGTATTTT; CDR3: CASSLWGGQGADTQYF
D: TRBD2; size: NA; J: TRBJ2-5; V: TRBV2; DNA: TGTGCCAGCGGAGGGAGACTAGCGGGGGGAGAGACCCAGTACTTC; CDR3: CASGGRLAGGETQYF
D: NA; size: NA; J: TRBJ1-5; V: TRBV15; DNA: TGTGCCACCAGCAGAGTTATTAGCAATCAGCCCCAGCATTTT; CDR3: CATSRVISNQPQHF
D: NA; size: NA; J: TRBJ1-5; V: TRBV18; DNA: TGTGCCAGCTCACCAGGGAGGCCGGGCGATCAGCCCCAGCATTTT; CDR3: CASSPGRPGDQPQHF
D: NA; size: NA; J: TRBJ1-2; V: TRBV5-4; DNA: TGTGCCAGCAGCCTTGGAGGTCGTTTAATTGGCTACACCTTC; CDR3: CASSLGGRLIGYTF
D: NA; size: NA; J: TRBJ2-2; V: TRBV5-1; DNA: TGCGCCAGCTCCGGGAGTCCGAACACCGGGGAGCTGTTTTTT; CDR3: CASSGSPNTGELFF
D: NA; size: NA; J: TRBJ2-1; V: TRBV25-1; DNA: TGTGCCAGCAGTGAATCGCGGACTGAATCCTACAATGAGCAGTTCTTC; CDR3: CASSESRTESYNEQFF
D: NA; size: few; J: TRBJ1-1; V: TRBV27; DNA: TGTGCCAGCATAGCCTCACAGGGTTTCACTGAAGCTTTCTTT; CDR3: CASIASQGFTEAFF
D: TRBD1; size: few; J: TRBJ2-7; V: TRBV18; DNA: TGTGCCAGCTCACCGCGACAGGGATTCTACGAGCAGTACTTC; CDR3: CASSPRQGFYEQYF
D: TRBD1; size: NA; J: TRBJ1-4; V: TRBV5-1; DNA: TGCGCCAGCAGCTCAGACAGGGGAGGCGAAAAACTGTTTTTT; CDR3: CASSSDRGGEKLFF
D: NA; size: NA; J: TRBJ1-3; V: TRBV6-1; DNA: TGTGCCAGCAGTGCCCTAGACAGTACTGGAAACACCATATATTTT; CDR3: CASSALDSTGNTIYF
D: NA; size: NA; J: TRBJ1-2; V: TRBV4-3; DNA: TGCGCCAGCAGCCAAGATAGGAACAGTAACTATGGCTACACCTTC; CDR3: CASSQDRNSNYGYTF
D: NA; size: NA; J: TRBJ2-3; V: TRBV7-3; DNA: TGTGCCAGCAGCCTCCTAGCGCCAGATACGCAGTATTTT; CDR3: CASSLLAPDTQYF
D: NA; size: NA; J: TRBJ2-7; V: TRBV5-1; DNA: TGCGCCAGCAGCTTGGCGGGGGAGCAGTACTTC; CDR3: CASSLAGEQYF
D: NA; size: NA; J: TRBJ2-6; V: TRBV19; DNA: TGTGCCAGTAGCGAAATAACAGGGTCTGGGGCCAACGTCCTGACTTTC; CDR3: CASSEITGSGANVLTF
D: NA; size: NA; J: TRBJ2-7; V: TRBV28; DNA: TGTGCCAGCAGAGCATCGACAGGTCCCTCCTACGAGCAGTACTTC; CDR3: CASRASTGPSYEQYF
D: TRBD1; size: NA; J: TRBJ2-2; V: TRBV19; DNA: TGTGCCAGTAGTAGAACAGGGGACGGGGAGCTGTTTTTT; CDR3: CASSRTGDGELFF
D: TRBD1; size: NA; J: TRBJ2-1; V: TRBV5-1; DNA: TGCGCCAGCAGCCGAACGGGACAGTCCGACAATGAGCAGTTCTTC; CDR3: CASSRTGQSDNEQFF
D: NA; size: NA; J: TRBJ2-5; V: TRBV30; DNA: TGTGCCTGGAGTGTAATGAGCATCCAAGAGACCCAGTACTTC; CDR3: CAWSVMSIQETQYF
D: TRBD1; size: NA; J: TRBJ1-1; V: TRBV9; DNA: TGTGCCAGCACCCGGGACAGTGATATAACTGAAGCTTTCTTT; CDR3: CASTRDSDITEAFF
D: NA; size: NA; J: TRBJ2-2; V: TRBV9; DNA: TGTGCCAGCAGCCCAAACACCGGGGAGCTGTTTTTT; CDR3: CASSPNTGELFF
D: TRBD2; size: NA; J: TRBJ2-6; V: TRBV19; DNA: TGTGCCAGTAGTATAGATCTAGCGGGGACGTTCTCTGGGGCCAACGTCCTGACTTTC; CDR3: CASSIDLAGTFSGANVLTF
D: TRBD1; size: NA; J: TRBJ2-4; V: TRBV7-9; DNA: TGTGCCAGCAGCTACCGGGACAGGATCGCCAAAAACATTCAGTACTTC; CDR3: CASSYRDRIAKNIQYF
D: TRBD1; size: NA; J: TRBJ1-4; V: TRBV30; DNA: TGTGCCTGGCGACCACGCCCCGGGACAGGGACAGAAAAACTGTTTTTT; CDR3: CAWRPRPGTGTEKLFF
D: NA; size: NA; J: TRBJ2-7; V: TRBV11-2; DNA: TGTGCCAGCAGCTTAAGTGCCGACTCGCACGAGCAGTACTTC; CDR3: CASSLSADSHEQYF
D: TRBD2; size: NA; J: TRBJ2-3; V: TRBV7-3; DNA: TGTGCCAGCAGCCCTAGCGGGGGGGCGTCAGATACGCAGTATTTT; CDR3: CASSPSGGASDTQYF
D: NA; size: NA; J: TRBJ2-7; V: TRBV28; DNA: TGTGCCAGCAGTTTGGGATTGGCGGGGCTAAACTACGAGCAGTACTTC; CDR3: CASSLGLAGLNYEQYF
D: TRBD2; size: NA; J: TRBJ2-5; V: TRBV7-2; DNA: TGTGCCAGCAGCTTAGGAGCGGGGGGAGCAGGAGAGACCCAGTACTTC; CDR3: CASSLGAGGAGETQYF
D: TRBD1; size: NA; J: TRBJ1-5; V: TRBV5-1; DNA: TGCGCCAGCAGCTTGGGGACAGGGGCTAGTAGCAATCAGCCCCAGCATTTT; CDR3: CASSLGTGASSNQPQHF
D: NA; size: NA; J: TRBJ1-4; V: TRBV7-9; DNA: TGTTCCAGCTCTCCCTCTGAAAAACTGTTTTTT; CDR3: CSSSPSEKLFF
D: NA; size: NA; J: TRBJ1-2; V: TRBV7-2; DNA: TGTGCCAGCAGCCTAGAGAGCCGCATCTATGGCTACACCTTC; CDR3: CASSLESRIYGYTF
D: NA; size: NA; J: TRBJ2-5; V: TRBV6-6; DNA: TGTGCCAGCAACGAATTGATTCGGGTCCAAGAGACCCAGTACTTC; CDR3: CASNELIRVQETQYF
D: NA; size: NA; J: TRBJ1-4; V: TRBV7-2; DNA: TGTGCCAGCAGCCGGGGGGCAGAGTTTAATGAAAAACTGTTTTTT; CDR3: CASSRGAEFNEKLFF
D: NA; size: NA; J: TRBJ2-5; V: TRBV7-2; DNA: TGTGCCAGCAGCTTCCTAGAGACCCAGTACTTC; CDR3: CASSFLETQYF
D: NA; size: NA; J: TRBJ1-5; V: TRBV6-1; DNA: TGTGCCAGCAGCGAAAGGAGTGTGCTCTCCGGGGTTTATCAGCCCCAGCATTTT; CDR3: CASSERSVLSGVYQPQHF
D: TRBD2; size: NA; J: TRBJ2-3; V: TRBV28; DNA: TGTGCCAGCAGTTTAGCGGGGGGGCTCACAGATACGCAGTATTTT; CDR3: CASSLAGGLTDTQYF
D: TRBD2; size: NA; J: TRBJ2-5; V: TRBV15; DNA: TGTGCCACCAGCCCGCGGGGGGCCCTAGAGACCCAGTACTTC; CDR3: CATSPRGALETQYF
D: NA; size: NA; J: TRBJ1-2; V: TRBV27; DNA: TGTGCCAGCAGTGGAGTTGGTGGCTACACCTTC; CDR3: CASSGVGGYTF
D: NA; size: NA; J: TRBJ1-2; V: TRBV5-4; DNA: TGTGTCACCCGGGGGGGGACGGCAAACTATGGCTACACCTTC; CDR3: CVTRGGTANYGYTF
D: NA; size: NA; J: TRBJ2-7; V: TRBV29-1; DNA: TGCAGCGTTGAGTCGGTTTACGAGCAGTACTTC; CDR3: CSVESVYEQYF
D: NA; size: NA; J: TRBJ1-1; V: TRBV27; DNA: TGTGCCAGCAGTTTTGCAGGGGTCGAAACTGAAGCTTTCTTT; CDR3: CASSFAGVETEAFF
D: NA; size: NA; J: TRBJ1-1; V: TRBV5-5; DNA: TGTGCCAGCAGCCCGTCACAGGGTATGACTGAAGCTTTCTTT; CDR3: CASSPSQGMTEAFF
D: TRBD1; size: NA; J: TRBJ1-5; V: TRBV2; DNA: TGTGCCAGCAGATCCGGGACAGAGCCCTGGAAGCCCCAGCATTTT; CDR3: CASRSGTEPWKPQHF
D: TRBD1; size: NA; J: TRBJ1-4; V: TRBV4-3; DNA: TGCGCCAGCAGCCAAGGGACAGGGACGAATGAAAAACTGTTTTTT; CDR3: CASSQGTGTNEKLFF
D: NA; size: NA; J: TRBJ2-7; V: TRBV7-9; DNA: TGTGCCAGCAGCTTAGTCTTAGGGGGCGAGCAGTACTTC; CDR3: CASSLVLGGEQYF
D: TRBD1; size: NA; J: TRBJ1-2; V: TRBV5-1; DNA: TGCGCCAGCAGCGGTCCAGGGGGCTACTATGGCTACACCTTC; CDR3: CASSGPGGYYGYTF
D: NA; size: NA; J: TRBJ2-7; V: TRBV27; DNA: TGTGCCAGCAGCCCGCACGACAGCTCCTACGAGCAGTACTTC; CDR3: CASSPHDSSYEQYF
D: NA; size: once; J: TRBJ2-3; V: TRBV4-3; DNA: TGCGCCAGCAGCCAGGGTGGAGGATTGGAGGATACGCAGTATTTT; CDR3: CASSQGGGLEDTQYF
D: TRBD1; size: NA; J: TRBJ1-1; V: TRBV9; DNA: TGTGCCAGCAGCCTACTCCCGACAGGGGGCTTTGCTGAAGCTTTCTTT; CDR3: CASSLLPTGGFAEAFF
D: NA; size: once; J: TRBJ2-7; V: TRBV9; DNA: TGTGCCAGCAGCTCAGTGGGGGGGACAAGCGAGCAGTACTTC; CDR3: CASSSVGGTSEQYF
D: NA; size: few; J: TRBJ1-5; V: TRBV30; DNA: TGTGCCTGGAGCCCCTTGGCGGGACAGCCCCAGCATTTT; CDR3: CAWSPLAGQPQHF
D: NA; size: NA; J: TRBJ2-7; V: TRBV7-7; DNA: TGTGCTAGCAGCTTAGCGCAGGGCTACGAGCAGTACTTC; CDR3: CASSLAQGYEQYF
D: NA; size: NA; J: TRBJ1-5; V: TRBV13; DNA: TGTGCCAGCAGCTCCCGGCAGGGACTGGGGGATAATCAGCCCCAGCATTTT; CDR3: CASSSRQGLGDNQPQHF
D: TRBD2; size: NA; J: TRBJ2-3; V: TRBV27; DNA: TGTGCCAGCAGCCCGACCTACGGGAGGTGGAACACAGATACGCAGTATTTT; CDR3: CASSPTYGRWNTDTQYF
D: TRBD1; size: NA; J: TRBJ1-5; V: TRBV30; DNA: TGTGCCTGGAGGGAGACAGGGGGCGGTTTAACAAGCAATCAGCCCCAGCATTTT; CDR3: CAWRETGGGLTSNQPQHF